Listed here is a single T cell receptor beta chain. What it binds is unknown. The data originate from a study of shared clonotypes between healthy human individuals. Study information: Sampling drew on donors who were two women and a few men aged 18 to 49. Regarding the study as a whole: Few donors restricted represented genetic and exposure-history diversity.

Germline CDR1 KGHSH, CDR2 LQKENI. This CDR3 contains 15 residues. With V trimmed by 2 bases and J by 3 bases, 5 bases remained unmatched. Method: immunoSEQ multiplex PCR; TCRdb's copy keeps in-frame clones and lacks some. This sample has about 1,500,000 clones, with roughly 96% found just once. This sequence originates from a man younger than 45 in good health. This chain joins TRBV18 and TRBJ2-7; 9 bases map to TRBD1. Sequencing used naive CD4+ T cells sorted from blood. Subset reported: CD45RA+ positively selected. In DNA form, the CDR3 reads TGTGCCAGCTCACCATGGGACAGGGAGGGCTACGAGCAGTACTTC. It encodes CASSPWDREGYEQYF. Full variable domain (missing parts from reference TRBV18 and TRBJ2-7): NAGVMQNPRHLVRRRGQEARLRCSPMKGHSHVYWYRQLPEEGLKFMVYLQKENIIDESGMPKERFSAEFPKEGPSILRIQQVVRGDSAAYFCASSPWDREGYEQYFGPGTRLTVT.